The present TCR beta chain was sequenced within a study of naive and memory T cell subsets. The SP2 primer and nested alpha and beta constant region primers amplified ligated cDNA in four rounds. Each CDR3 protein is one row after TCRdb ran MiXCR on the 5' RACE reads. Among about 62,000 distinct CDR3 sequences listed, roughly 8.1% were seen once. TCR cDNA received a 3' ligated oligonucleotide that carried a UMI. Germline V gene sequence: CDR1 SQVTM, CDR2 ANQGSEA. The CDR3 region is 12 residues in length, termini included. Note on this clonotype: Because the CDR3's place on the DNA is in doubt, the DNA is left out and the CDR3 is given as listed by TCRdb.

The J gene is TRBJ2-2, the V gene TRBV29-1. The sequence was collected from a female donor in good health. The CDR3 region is CSVEGRSGSCFF.